The T cell receptor beta chain described here comes from a study of radiation and T cells in renal cell carcinoma. Study overall: Nephrectomy followed 15 Gy stereotactic body radiation by 4 weeks.

The data were produced by immunoSEQ multiplex PCR, yet TCRdb's version contains in-frame clones alone and is incomplete. The sample consists of approximately 120,000 clones, approximately 78% of them appearing once. The length of the CDR3 is 16 residues. Looked up from germline, CDR1 is MDHEN and CDR2 is SYDVKM. Trimming took 4 bases from V and 6 from J; bases not matched to a gene: 8. A note on this clone: Its antigen is undetermined.

Overall study results and limits: Baseline intratumoral clonotype presence is unknown without pretreatment biopsies. In blood, top tumor clones expanded by 2 weeks, shrinking by 4.

Time point indicated: baseline pretreatment blood. The treatment denotes: 15 Gy SBRT to primary tumor, nephrectomy 4 weeks later. Serial blood draws occurred at baseline and 2 and 4 weeks post-SBRT. Source: blood, taken from a patient whose treatment included radiotherapy and nephrectomy. V gene TRBV28 combines with J gene TRBJ2-1; 11 bases are a match to TRBD2. The sequence derives from a woman aged 60-75 years with renal cell carcinoma. The CDR3 is CASSSLAGGSGNEQFF. The DNA for the CDR3 is TGTGCCAGCAGTTCATTAGCGGGGGGGTCTGGCAATGAGCAGTTCTTC.